Given below is one TCR beta chain in context. The record originates from a study of blood T cell repertoires in COVID-19. Study in general: The analysed material was cDNA or gDNA that came from T cells, B-cell-depleted T cells, or PBMCs.

Only in-frame clones appear in the TCRdb table, and some are missing; sequencing was by immunoSEQ multiplex PCR. The sample contains 250,000 to 350,000 clones, roughly 89% of which appear only once. The junction had 14 bases not matched to a gene; V was cut back by 9 bases and J by 1 base. The germline V gene encodes CDR1 SGHRS and CDR2 YFSETQ. CDR3 length: 16 amino acids. The chain employs TRBV5-1 and TRBJ2-3, with 7 bases identical to TRBD2. This clonotype was obtained from a woman aged 40 to 55 who had recovered from COVID-19. Specimen: peripheral blood. CDR3 region: CATPVAGAGGTDTQYF. CDR3 nucleotide sequence: TGCGCCACTCCGGTAGCGGGCGCCGGGGGCACAGATACGCAGTATTTT.